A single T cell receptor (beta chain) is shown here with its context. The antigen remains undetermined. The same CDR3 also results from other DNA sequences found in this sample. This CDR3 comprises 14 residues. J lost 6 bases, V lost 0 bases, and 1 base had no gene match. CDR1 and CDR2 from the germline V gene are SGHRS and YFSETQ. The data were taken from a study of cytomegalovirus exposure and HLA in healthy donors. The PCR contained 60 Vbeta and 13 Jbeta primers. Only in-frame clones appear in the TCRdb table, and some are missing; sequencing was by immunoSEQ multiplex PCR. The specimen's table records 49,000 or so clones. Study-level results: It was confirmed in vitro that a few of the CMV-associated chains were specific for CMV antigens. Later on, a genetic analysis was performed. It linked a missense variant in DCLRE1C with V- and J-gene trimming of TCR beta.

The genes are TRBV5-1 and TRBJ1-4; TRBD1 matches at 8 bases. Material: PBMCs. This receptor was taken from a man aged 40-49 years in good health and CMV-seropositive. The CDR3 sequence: CASSLETGDEKLFF. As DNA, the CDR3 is TGCGCCAGCAGCTTGGAGACAGGGGATGAAAAACTGTTTTTT.